This T cell receptor (beta chain) was observed in a study of T cell changes during pregnancy in multiple sclerosis. Method: immunoSEQ multiplex PCR; TCRdb's copy keeps in-frame clones and lacks some. This table holds approximately 58,000 clones, over 80% found once. This clone has a single count. Germline CDR1 reads SQVTM; CDR2 reads ANQGSEA. Trimming cost V 6 bases and J 4 bases, with 15 bases left between them. This CDR3 is built from 13 residues. The source of this sequence is a female donor in good health, enrolled as a control in a pregnancy study. The chain joins TRBV29-1 to TRBJ1-2; D is uncertain. Sequencing used CD4+ T cells from peripheral blood mononuclear cells, obtained after pregnancy. The DNA of the CDR3 is TGCAGCGTCCTCCGGGCCGGACTCTATGGCTACACCTTC. This codes for CSVLRAGLYGYTF.